This TCR beta chain comes out of a study of human T cells and chemical hapten exposure. Study-wide context: Small pooled library volume differences mainly caused per-sample TCR yield variation. Whole-study results and caveats: Expanded TCRs grouped into significantly more large CDR3 similarity clusters than controls produced.

The time point: patch test 3, about 24 weeks after DPC sensitization. Treatment indicated: therapeutic diphenylcyclopropenone sensitization with weekly scalp DPC. Germline values: CDR1 SQVTM, CDR2 ANQGSEA. The CDR3 is 14 amino acids. Trimming cost V 0 bases and J 10 bases, with 16 bases left between them. As originally analysed: Individual samples carried between about 23,224 and 750,000 TCRs, with 95,638 as the median. TCRdb re-called the RACE reads through MiXCR, storing one row per CDR3 protein. The V and J calls reflect TCRdb's pipeline rather than the authors' work. Found here are about 160,000 distinct CDR3 sequences, 25% to 35% of them singletons; the top ten hold 2.1%. This clonotype was observed a few times. Its antigen is still unknown.

Specimen: whole blood, collected in connection with sensitization to the hapten diphenylcyclopropenone (DPC). The receptor comes from a woman aged 18-29 years with alopecia areata. Some clones in this sample may be carry-over from other donors' samples. The J gene is TRBJ1-3, the V gene TRBV29-1; TRBD1 might be the D (6 bases). CDR3 protein: CSVEDYGQPRTIYF. The CDR3 coding sequence is TGCAGCGTTGAAGATTACGGACAGCCGAGGACCATATATTTT. The full variable domain, its missing parts supplied by reference TRBV29-1 and TRBJ1-3, is SAVISQKPSRDICQRGTSLTIQCQVDSQVTMMFWYRQQPGQSLTLIATANQGSEATYESGFVIDKFPISRPNLTFSTLTVSNMSPEDSSIYLCSVEDYGQPRTIYFGEGSWLTVV.